The 2 T cell receptor beta chains given below trace back to one sample, sequenced in a study of blood T cell repertoires in COVID-19. TCRdb keeps only in-frame clones here, not all; method: immunoSEQ multiplex PCR. The table includes a few hundred thousand clones, over 75% detected once. Specimen: PBMCs or T cells enriched from blood (not recorded which). These receptors originate from a woman in her twenties or thirties who had recovered from COVID-19.

V usage is TRBV7-2 and J usage is TRBJ1-4; TRBD1 matches 10 bases. CDR1 and CDR2 from the germline V gene are SGHTA and FQGNSA. Losses at the gene ends were 5 bases for V and 10 bases for J; bases not matched to a gene: 13. CDR3 length equals 16 residues. CDR3 coding DNA: TGTGCCAGCAGCCCCATGCCGGGACAGGGGAGGGGAAAACTGTTTTTT. Translating it yields CASSPMPGQGRGKLFF.

The chain couples TRBV28 to TRBJ1-1, with D perhaps TRBD1 (5 bases). From germline, CDR1 is MDHEN and CDR2 SYDVKM. The CDR3 has 16 amino acids. The germline V and J ends were trimmed by 3 bases and 1 base, with 15 bases remaining between them. CDR3 nucleotide sequence: TGTGCCAGCAGTTTCTTTGCGGGACGGACGAACACTGAAGCTTTCTTT. Translated: CASSFFAGRTNTEAFF.